This T cell receptor beta chain stems from a study of T cell repertoires in cytomegalovirus infection. J was trimmed by 4 bases and V by 3 bases; bases with no gene match: 8. Germline V gene lookup returns CDR1 SGHNT and CDR2 YYREEE (reference sequence). The length of the CDR3 is 16 residues. This clonotype was detected ten times or more. TCRdb re-analysed the reads in MiXCR, keeping a single row per CDR3 protein. The table records approximately 490,000 distinct CDR3 sequences, roughly 10% of them present only once. The chain has TRBV5-4 and TRBJ2-2; the match to TRBD1 covers 8 bases. This TCR was sampled from a human donor in good health (CMV status not recorded). Some clones in this sample may be carry-over from other donors' samples. The sequenced material came from PBMCs. CDR3 sequence reads: CASSSDRTGSTGELFF. The CDR3 nucleotides read TGTGCCAGCAGCTCGGACCGGACAGGGTCCACCGGGGAGCTGTTTTTT.